Following are 31 T cell receptor beta chains from one sample sequenced in a study of blood T cell repertoires in COVID-19. The table came from immunoSEQ multiplex PCR; TCRdb's copy has only in-frame clones and leaves some out. The sample has more than 40,000 clones, around 87% seen once. The sequencing input was PBMCs or T cells enriched from blood (not recorded which). The source of these receptors is a woman between 45 and 65 years old who had recovered from COVID-19.

The J gene is TRBJ1-3, the V gene TRBV7-2; no firm D call. Germline CDR1 reads SGHTA; CDR2 reads FQGNSA. This CDR3 spans 17 amino acids. V lost 2 bases and J lost 0, with 14 bases in between. CDR3 sequence: CASSLWALTDSGNTIYF. The CDR3 DNA is TGTGCCAGCAGCTTATGGGCCTTAACCGACTCTGGAAACACCATATATTTT. The whole variable domain, remainder taken from reference TRBV7-2 and TRBJ1-3, is GAGVSQSPSNKVTEKGKDVELRCDPISGHTALYWYRQSLGQGLEFLIYFQGNSAPDKSGLPSDRFSAERTGGSVSTLTIQRTQQEDSAVYLCASSLWALTDSGNTIYFGEGSWLTVV.

This sequence joins TRBV9 and TRBJ1-3; 8 bases map to TRBD1. Trimming cost V 1 base and J 1 base; bases outside gene matches: 7. CDR1 SGDLS and CDR2 YYNGEE come from the germline V gene. This CDR3 has 17 amino acids. CDR3 DNA sequence: TGTGCCAGCAGCGTATCAGACCAGGGGGCATCTGGAAACACCATATATTTT. Translated, it gives CASSVSDQGASGNTIYF.

The chain has TRBV25-1 and TRBJ1-1; maybe TRBD1 (5 bases). Germline CDR1 MGHDK, CDR2 SYGVNS. Trimming left V 7 bases short and J 1 base short, with 16 bases between. The CDR3 is made up of 15 amino acids. The chain's CDR3 is CASTGGYLENTEAFF. The DNA of the CDR3 is TGTGCCAGCACGGGGGGATATTTAGAGAACACTGAAGCTTTCTTT.

The V and J genes are TRBV19 and TRBJ2-7, with 7 positions matching TRBD1. Germline CDR1 is LNHDA and CDR2 is SQIVND (reference sequence). The CDR3 runs 13 residues. V dropped 7 bases and J dropped 1; count of bases not matched to a gene: 4. The CDR3 reads CASIDRESYEQYF. CDR3 nucleotide sequence: TGTGCCAGTATCGACAGGGAGTCCTACGAGCAGTACTTC. The full variable domain, in which reference TRBV19 and TRBJ2-7 provide the parts outside the CDR3, is DGGITQSPKYLFRKEGQNVTLSCEQNLNHDAMYWYRQDPGQGLRLIYYSQIVNDFQKGDIAEGYSVSREKKESFPLTVTSAQKNPTAFYLCASIDRESYEQYFGPGTRLTVT.

The chain has TRBV2 and TRBJ2-7; a weak D match, TRBD1 (5 bases). Germline CDR1 reads SNHLY; CDR2 reads FYNNEI. This CDR3 comprises 13 residues. The V end was cut by 6 bases, the J end by 4 bases, with 13 bases between. The CDR3 here is CASRWQGLYEQYF. CDR3 nucleotides: TGTGCCAGCAGGTGGCAGGGTCTATACGAGCAGTACTTC.

The V and J genes are TRBV5-1 and TRBJ2-3, with 14 bases matching TRBD2. CDR3 length: 16 amino acids. The V gene's germline CDR1 is SGHRS and CDR2 YFSETQ. The ends lost 0 bases at V and 5 bases at J; junction bases unmatched: 2. This chain's CDR3 is CASSLGTSGGIDTQYF. The CDR3 nucleotides are TGCGCCAGCAGCTTGGGGACTAGCGGGGGGATAGATACGCAGTATTTT.

The table lists this clone with a few counts. The chain has TRBV27 and TRBJ2-1; TRBD2 might be the D (6 bases). This CDR3 spans 16 amino acids. V was shortened by 5 bases and J by 2 bases, with 16 bases between the two germline ends. CDR1 and CDR2 (germline): MNHEY, SMNVEV (reference sequence). CDR3 DNA: TGTGCCAGCAGTATCCTGACTAGAAGTCCCTACAATGAGCAGTTCTTC. This codes for CASSILTRSPYNEQFF.

The chain links TRBV7-8 to TRBJ2-5, with 7 bases fitting TRBD2. Germline CDR1 reads SGHVS; CDR2 reads FQNEAQ. The V and J ends lost 2 bases and 5 bases, in that order; junction bases with no gene match: 8. The CDR3 totals 15 residues. CDR3 nucleotide sequence: TGTGCCAGCAGCTTAAGTGCGGGAGCACCTGAGACCCAGTACTTC. It translates to CASSLSAGAPETQYF.

The V gene is TRBV7-8, the J gene TRBJ2-2, with a tentative D call TRBD2 (5 bases). V lost 6 bases and J 2 bases, leaving 13 bases between the germline ends. The germline gives CDR1 SGHVS, CDR2 FQNEAQ. This CDR3 spans 15 amino acids. The CDR3 here is CASRALGVNTGELFF. CDR3 DNA sequence: TGTGCCAGCAGGGCACTCGGGGTAAACACCGGGGAGCTGTTTTTT.

The chain is built from TRBV4-2 and TRBJ2-1, with TRBD2 matching 12 bases. The CDR3 is made up of 16 amino acids. Looked up from germline, CDR1 is LGHNA and CDR2 is YNFKEQ. V lost 2 bases, J lost 7 bases, and 6 bases stayed unmatched. CDR3 amino acids: CASSQFLAGGQNEQFF. The CDR3 DNA is TGTGCCAGCAGCCAATTTCTAGCGGGGGGGCAAAATGAGCAGTTCTTC.

V gene TRBV18 combines with J gene TRBJ1-4; 7 bases are shared with TRBD1. The CDR3 has 15 amino acids. Germline V gene data show CDR1 as KGHSH and CDR2 as LQKENI. V dropped 5 bases and J dropped 2; count of bases not matched to a gene: 5. In nucleotides, the CDR3 is TGTGCCAGCTCATCCCTGACAGGGACTAATGAAAAACTGTTTTTT. It is translated as CASSSLTGTNEKLFF.

The V gene is TRBV28, the J gene TRBJ1-2, with TRBD1 matching 9 bases. CDR3 length equals 14 residues. The germline CDR1 and CDR2 sequences are MDHEN and SYDVKM. Trimming cost V 6 bases and J 6 bases; bases outside gene matches: 8. The CDR3 is CASRRQQGADGYTF. The CDR3 DNA is TGTGCCAGCAGACGCCAACAGGGGGCTGATGGCTACACCTTC.

This clone was counted once. The rearrangement joins TRBV27 to TRBJ2-7, with TRBD1 matching over 7 bases. Germline CDR1 and CDR2: MNHEY and SMNVEV (reference sequence). V trimming: 1 base; J trimming: 6 bases; junction bases outside the gene matches: 9. This CDR3 is built from 15 residues. The CDR3 DNA is TGTGCCAGCAGTTTATACCCGGGACAGTCATTCGAGCAGTACTTC. It codes for CASSLYPGQSFEQYF.

The V call is TRBV9, the J call TRBJ2-1, with 9 bases identical to TRBD2. The CDR3 extends over 15 amino acids. Germline V gene lookup returns CDR1 SGDLS and CDR2 YYNGEE. V lost 6 bases to trimming and J lost 1 base; unmatched junction nucleotides: 5. CDR3: CASNSGSPSYNEQFF. CDR3 DNA sequence: TGTGCCAGCAATAGCGGGAGCCCATCCTACAATGAGCAGTTCTTC.

This clone was seen only once. The rearrangement uses TRBV28 and TRBJ2-5; 7 bases align to TRBD2. Germline CDR1 reads MDHEN; CDR2 reads SYDVKM. V trimming: 7 bases; J trimming: 4 bases; junction bases outside the gene matches: 15. This CDR3 has 16 residues. The CDR3 reads CASTRGTVSPGETQYF. Here the CDR3 DNA reads TGTGCCAGCACGCGGGGGACTGTCAGCCCCGGAGAGACCCAGTACTTC.

This chain links TRBV5-1 with TRBJ2-2, with 11 bases identical to TRBD2. V lost 4 bases and J lost 1; bases outside the gene matches: 3. CDR1 SGHRS and CDR2 YFSETQ come from the germline V gene. The CDR3 spans 16 residues. CDR3 amino acids: CASSHGTSGNTGELFF. The CDR3 bases are TGCGCCAGCAGCCACGGGACTAGCGGGAACACCGGGGAGCTGTTTTTT.

J is TRBJ2-5 and V is TRBV5-8, with 11 bases fitting TRBD1. Germline values: CDR1 SGHTS, CDR2 YDEGEE. This CDR3 is 13 amino acids long. The junction had 2 bases not matched to a gene; V was cut back by 9 bases and J by 1 base. CDR3 sequence reads: CATDRGLQETQYF. DNA for the CDR3: TGTGCCACGGACAGGGGGCTCCAAGAGACCCAGTACTTC.

This chain joins TRBV11-2 and TRBJ2-5, with D perhaps TRBD2 (5 bases). The germline CDR1 and CDR2 sequences are SGHAT and FQNNGV. V shed 3 bases and J shed 4 bases, with 12 bases lying between them. The CDR3 has 14 amino acids. The CDR3 here is CASSLADFRETQYF. DNA of the CDR3: TGTGCCAGCAGCTTGGCGGACTTTCGAGAGACCCAGTACTTC. The entire variable domain, with the rest obtained from reference TRBV11-2 and TRBJ2-5, is as follows: EAGVAQSPRYKIIEKRQSVAFWCNPISGHATLYWYQQILGQGPKLLIQFQNNGVVDDSQLPKDRFSAERLKGVDSTLKIQPAKLEDSAVYLCASSLADFRETQYFGPGTRLLVL.

The chain joins TRBV2 to TRBJ2-1, with D unclear. Germline-derived CDR1 and CDR2 are SNHLY and FYNNEI. The CDR3 extends over 12 amino acids. Trimming left V 2 bases short and J 8 bases short, with 7 bases between. In DNA form, the CDR3 reads TGTGCCAGCAGTGAAACGGGTTATGAGCAGTTCTTC. It codes for CASSETGYEQFF.

V gene TRBV28 combines with J gene TRBJ1-4; no firm D call. Germline V gene data show CDR1 as MDHEN and CDR2 as SYDVKM. V dropped 5 bases and J dropped 8 bases, with 15 bases sitting between them. The CDR3 consists of 14 residues. CDR3 DNA sequence: TGTGCCAGCAGTGCGGGTGACTCTAGGGAAAAACTGTTTTTT. Protein sequence: CASSAGDSREKLFF.

The chain is built from TRBV15 and TRBJ1-4; maybe TRBD1 (5 bases). V dropped 0 bases and J dropped 3 bases, with 17 bases sitting between them. CDR1 and CDR2 (germline): LNHNV, YYDKDF (reference sequence). The CDR3 covers 18 residues. DNA for the CDR3: TGTGCCACCAGCAGAGAAGGGGCTAAAGTGGCTGCTAATGAAAAACTGTTTTTT. The encoded protein is CATSREGAKVAANEKLFF.

The chain combines TRBV18 with TRBJ2-1; TRBD1 agrees at 10 bases. Germline V gene sequence: CDR1 KGHSH, CDR2 LQKENI. Germline trimming cut 6 bases from V and 3 bases from J; bases unmatched to any gene: 5. The length of the CDR3 is 15 residues. The CDR3 loop is CASSTGTGVYNEQFF. The CDR3 region has the DNA TGTGCCAGCTCCACCGGGACAGGGGTCTACAATGAGCAGTTCTTC.

This clone appeared a single time. The rearrangement joins TRBV5-1 to TRBJ2-7; tentative D call: TRBD1 (5 bases). The CDR3 totals 14 residues. Germline V gene sequence: CDR1 SGHRS, CDR2 YFSETQ. Trimming removed 0 bases from V and 6 bases from J, with 13 bases in between. For the CDR3, the DNA is TGCGCCAGCAGCTTGGTCGGGCAGGGTGCCGAGCAGTACTTC. As protein: CASSLVGQGAEQYF.

The chain combines TRBV4-2 with TRBJ2-1; 10 bases map to TRBD2. The CDR3 sequence is 16 residues long. CDR1 LGHNA and CDR2 YNFKEQ come from the germline V gene. The ends lost 0 bases at V and 8 bases at J; junction bases unmatched: 7. Here the CDR3 reads CASSQEAAGGIDEQFF. DNA of the CDR3: TGTGCCAGCAGCCAAGAGGCAGCGGGGGGGATAGATGAGCAGTTCTTC.

CDR3 loop: CATRGANTGELFF. CDR3 nucleotide sequence: TGTGCCACCCGCGGAGCGAACACCGGGGAGCTGTTTTTT. The chain combines TRBV24-1 with TRBJ2-2; D uncertain. This CDR3 comprises 13 residues. The germline CDR1 and CDR2 sequences are KGHDR and SFDVKD. V lost 9 bases and J lost 0, with 7 bases in between.

The chain is built from TRBV7-2 and TRBJ2-2, with 7 bases matching TRBD2. The trim removed 0 bases at V and 7 bases at J, leaving 5 bases unmatched. This CDR3 region has 15 residues. Per germline, CDR1 SGHTA and CDR2 FQGNSA. Here the CDR3 reads CASSLAMAGDGELFF. The CDR3 nucleotides read TGTGCCAGCAGCTTAGCGATGGCGGGGGACGGGGAGCTGTTTTTT.

The J gene is TRBJ1-1, the V gene TRBV5-4; D unresolved. The CDR3 is 15 amino acids. The V end was cut by 4 bases, the J end by 4 bases, with 17 bases between. CDR1 and CDR2 from the germline V gene are SGHNT and YYREEE (reference sequence). The CDR3 reads CASSQFVRKSTEAFF. As DNA, the CDR3 is TGTGCCAGCAGCCAATTTGTCAGGAAAAGCACTGAAGCTTTCTTT. Looking up the rest from reference TRBV5-4 and TRBJ1-1 gives the full variable domain: ETGVTQSPTHLIKTRGQQVTLRCSSQSGHNTVSWYQQALGQGPQFIFQYYREEENGRGNFPPRFSGLQFPNYSSELNVNALELDDSALYLCASSQFVRKSTEAFFGQGTRLTVV.

J is TRBJ1-5 and V is TRBV10-2; 7 bases map to TRBD1. CDR1 and CDR2 (germline): WSHSY, SAAADI. V trimming: 6 bases; J trimming: 0 bases; junction bases outside the gene matches: 5. CDR3 length equals 15 residues. CDR3 sequence reads: CASRRQGHSNQPQHF. The CDR3 coding sequence is TGCGCCAGCAGAAGACAGGGCCATAGCAATCAGCCCCAGCATTTT.

The CDR3 region has the DNA TGTGCCAGCAGCTCACAGGGGATGAACACTGAAGCTTTCTTT. Translation gives CASSSQGMNTEAFF. The genes are TRBV11-2 and TRBJ1-1; TRBD1 agrees at 7 bases. CDR1 SGHAT and CDR2 FQNNGV come from the germline V gene. CDR3 length: 14 residues. The trim removed 4 bases at V and 0 bases at J, leaving 2 bases unmatched.

The V call is TRBV7-9, the J call TRBJ1-4, with 7 bases identical to TRBD1. After removal of 8 bases from V and 8 bases from J, the junction contained 11 bases not matched to a gene. Germline V gives CDR1 SEHNR, CDR2 FQNEAQ (reference sequence). The CDR3 is 14 residues long. CDR3 DNA sequence: TGTGCCAGCGGCCACAGGGGAGCCGGCGAAAAACTGTTTTTT. Translating gives CASGHRGAGEKLFF. Drawing the rest from reference TRBV7-9 and TRBJ1-4, the complete variable domain is DTGVSQNPRHKITKRGQNVTFRCDPISEHNRLYWYRQTLGQGPEFLTYFQNEAQLEKSRLLSDRFSAERPKGSFSTLEIQRTEQGDSAMYLCASGHRGAGEKLFFGSGTQLSVL.

CDR3 DNA: TGCGCCAGCGGGACAGGGCTCTCCTACGAGCAGTACTTC. Protein: CASGTGLSYEQYF. The rearrangement links TRBV5-1 to TRBJ2-7, with TRBD1 identical over 9 bases. The CDR3 is 13 residues long. The V gene end was trimmed by 7 bases and the J gene end by 0 bases; junction bases not matched to a gene: 2. Germline lookup yields CDR1 SGHRS and CDR2 YFSETQ.